Listed here are 16 T cell receptor beta chains from one sample, sequenced in a study of molecular identifiers for immune sequencing clone quantification. TCRdb independently ran MiXCR on the PCR reads; one entry per CDR3 protein. The sample has 400,000 to 600,000 distinct CDR3 sequences; roughly 26% are singletons. The sequencing sample was made of naive CD8+ T cells from blood, with Jurkat cell RNA spiked in. Subset of the sample: FACS-sorted CD8+CD4-CCR7+CD45RA+ naive T cells. The receptor set was obtained from a human donor in good health. Some libraries in this study had Jurkat cell RNA spiked in.

The rearrangement links TRBV27 to TRBJ1-1; a possible D gene is TRBD1 (5 bases). Per the germline V gene, CDR1 is MNHEY and CDR2 is SMNVEV (reference sequence). V was shortened by 5 bases and J by 5 bases, with 15 bases between the two germline ends. This CDR3 has 14 residues. CDR3 nucleotide sequence: TGTGCCAGCAGTCCACGGGGCAGTTGGACTGAAGCTTTCTTT. Encoded protein: CASSPRGSWTEAFF.

Ten or more counts support this clonotype. The chain is built from TRBV7-9 and TRBJ1-2; D might be TRBD1 (6 bases). This CDR3 is 14 amino acids long. CDR1 is SEHNR, CDR2 FQNEAQ, per germline (reference sequence). Trimming took off 1 base at V and 10 bases at J, with 16 bases between the two ends. CDR3 DNA sequence: TGTGCCAGCAGCTTAGGCTACAGGGTCCAAGACTACACCTTC. Translation gives CASSLGYRVQDYTF.

The V gene is TRBV7-9, the J gene TRBJ1-3; 7 bases are shared with TRBD1. From germline, CDR1 is SEHNR and CDR2 FQNEAQ (reference sequence). The V segment lost 4 bases and the J segment 0 bases; nucleotides outside the gene matches: 12. CDR3 size: 18 residues. CDR3 residues: CASSSSVGTAGSGNTIYF. The CDR3 coding sequence is TGTGCCAGCAGCTCTAGCGTGGGGACAGCCGGCTCTGGAAACACCATATATTTT.

This clonotype came up a few times. This chain uses TRBV6-2 or TRBV6-3 with TRBJ1-2; D ambiguous. The CDR3 runs to 13 residues. Germline V gene sequence: CDR1 MNHEY, CDR2 SVGEGT. V lost 2 bases to trimming and J lost 5 bases, with 9 bases between them. CDR3 in amino acids: CASSYDGSYGYTF. CDR3 in DNA: TGTGCCAGCAGTTACGACGGATCGTATGGCTACACCTTC.

As regards this clonotype: Possible read error: a much larger clone is one base away. The chain employs TRBV7-2 and TRBJ1-6; possibly TRBD1 for D (5 bases). V was cut by 7 bases and J by 10 bases, with 14 bases left in between. Germline V gene sequence: CDR1 SGHTA, CDR2 FQGNSA. The CDR3 spans 13 residues. The CDR3 nucleotides read TGTGCCAGCACGGCGGGGGTAGGCTCACCCCTCCACTTT. This encodes CASTAGVGSPLHF. Full variable domain (outside the CDR3, taken from reference TRBV7-2 and TRBJ1-6): GAGVSQSPSNKVTEKGKDVELRCDPISGHTALYWYRQSLGQGLEFLIYFQGNSAPDKSGLPSDRFSAERTGGSVSTLTIQRTQQEDSAVYLCASTAGVGSPLHFGNGTRLTVT.

This chain joins TRBV25-1 and TRBJ2-7; 8 nucleotides match TRBD1. CDR1 is MGHDK and CDR2 is SYGVNS in the germline V gene. The CDR3 is made up of 12 amino acids. J gave up 6 bases and V 8 bases, and 6 bases lay outside the gene matches. The CDR3 coding sequence is TGTGCCAGCTGGGCAGGGGGCCTCGAGCAGTACTTC. Its translation is CASWAGGLEQYF.

The CDR3 is CASSLATSGQETQYF. Written as DNA, the CDR3 is TGTGCCAGCAGTCTCGCGACTAGCGGACAAGAGACCCAGTACTTC. V is TRBV12-3 or TRBV12-4 and J is TRBJ2-5; 9 positions match TRBD2. The CDR3 totals 15 residues. V shed 5 bases and J 2 bases; nucleotides not matched to a gene: 6.

The J gene is TRBJ2-1, the V gene TRBV28, with 7 nucleotides matching TRBD2. The germline gives CDR1 MDHEN, CDR2 SYDVKM. V trimming: 6 bases; J trimming: 7 bases; junction bases outside the gene matches: 12. This CDR3 has 15 residues. The CDR3, as DNA: TGTGCCAGCAGGTTGATGGGAGGGTCGAAGAATGAGCAGTTCTTC. This codes for CASRLMGGSKNEQFF.

This chain links TRBV6-2 or TRBV6-3 with TRBJ2-7, with 9 bases identical to TRBD2. CDR1 and CDR2 from the germline V gene are MNHEY and SVGEGT. The V segment lost 7 bases and the J segment 2 bases; nucleotides outside the gene matches: 12. This CDR3 is 16 amino acids long. This chain's CDR3 is CASNRAGTSTAYEQYF. The DNA of the CDR3 is TGTGCCAGCAATAGAGCCGGGACTAGCACCGCCTACGAGCAGTACTTC.

The chain recombines TRBV20-1 with TRBJ2-7; D is undetermined. This CDR3 has 12 residues. Trimming took off 6 bases at V and 0 bases at J, with 9 bases between the two ends. CDR1 is DFQATT and CDR2 is SNEGSKA in the germline V gene (reference sequence). The CDR3 region is CSADEYSYEQYF. The CDR3 nucleotides are TGCAGTGCCGACGAGTACTCCTACGAGCAGTACTTC.

The table lists this clonotype with many counts. The chain links TRBV7-9 to TRBJ2-5, with a weak D call TRBD2 (6 bases). The length of the CDR3 is 14 residues. V shed 3 bases and J shed 2 bases, with 10 bases lying between them. Germline-derived CDR1 and CDR2 are SEHNR and FQNEAQ (reference sequence). The chain's CDR3 is CASSFRLEQETQYF. As DNA, the CDR3 is TGTGCCAGCAGCTTTCGACTAGAACAAGAGACCCAGTACTTC. Full variable domain (remainder filled in from reference TRBV7-9 and TRBJ2-5): DTGVSQNPRHKITKRGQNVTFRCDPISEHNRLYWYRQTLGQGPEFLTYFQNEAQLEKSRLLSDRFSAERPKGSFSTLEIQRTEQGDSAMYLCASSFRLEQETQYFGPGTRLLVL.

The J gene is TRBJ2-7, the V gene TRBV9; TRBD2 might be the D (5 bases). In germline, CDR1 is SGDLS, CDR2 YYNGEE. The V end lost 3 bases, the J end lost 4 bases, and 14 bases lay between the germline ends. This CDR3 spans 14 amino acids. In nucleotides, the CDR3 is TGTGCCAGCAGCGATGGACGGGATGGGTACGAGCAGTACTTC. Amino acids: CASSDGRDGYEQYF.

This clonotype has ten or more counts. The chain joins TRBV7-9 to TRBJ2-3, with TRBD2 matching over 12 bases. V lost 8 bases and J lost 6; bases outside the gene matches: 3. The CDR3 runs to 13 residues. The germline V gene has CDR1 SEHNR and CDR2 FQNEAQ (reference sequence). CDR3 residues: CASLAGGPDTQYF. The CDR3 DNA is TGTGCCAGCCTAGCGGGAGGGCCGGATACGCAGTATTTT.

This clonotype was seen a few times. Written as DNA, the CDR3 is TGCGCCAGCAGCCAAGATTTGCCTCGTCCCGCTTACGAGCAGTACTTC. Translation gives CASSQDLPRPAYEQYF. The rearrangement joins TRBV4-3 to TRBJ2-7; no firm D call. In germline, CDR1 is LGHNA, CDR2 YSLEER. V lost 0 bases and J 4 bases, leaving 16 bases between the germline ends. The CDR3 is 16 amino acids.

A few counts support this clonotype. CDR3 protein: CASSSLDRNTEAFF. Written as DNA, the CDR3 is TGTGCCAGCAGCAGTCTGGACAGGAACACTGAAGCTTTCTTT. The chain couples TRBV5-4 to TRBJ1-1; D possibly corresponds to TRBD1 (6 bases). Germline V gives CDR1 SGHNT, CDR2 YYREEE (reference sequence). Trimming shortened V by 4 bases and J by 1 base, and 11 bases separated the two germline ends. The CDR3 spans 14 residues.

The V gene is TRBV15, the J gene TRBJ2-3; D gene uncertain. Germline V gene data show CDR1 as LNHNV and CDR2 as YYDKDF (reference sequence). The CDR3 has 17 residues. Trimming took off 0 bases at V and 0 bases at J, with 13 bases between the two ends. The CDR3 here is CATSRDDLGYSTDTQYF. The CDR3 region has the DNA TGTGCCACCAGCAGAGATGATTTGGGGTACAGCACAGATACGCAGTATTTT. Using reference TRBV15 and TRBJ2-3 for the parts outside the CDR3, the full variable domain is DAMVIQNPRYQVTQFGKPVTLSCSQTLNHNVMYWYQQKSSQAPKLLFHYYDKDFNNEADTPDNFQSRRPNTSFCFLDIRSPGLGDTAMYLCATSRDDLGYSTDTQYFGPGTRLTVL.